Presented here are 15 T cell receptor beta chains from one specimen sequenced in a study of blood T cells in healthy people across ages (dated by TCRdb to between 2014 and 2017). The method behind the library was 5' RACE. Sequencing was performed on an Illumina HiSeq 2500. The second PCR ran for about 6 to 12 cycles and used a J-beta primer mix along with a sample-barcoded 5' primer. TCRdb itself trimmed the public reads at Q25 with fastp, ran MiXCR and retained productive beta chains. Records with the same CDR3 protein are collapsed into one entry carrying the most frequent genes and DNA. This sample has fewer than 600,000 distinct CDR3 sequences in its table, and 25% to 35% of those were observed once. 3% to 4.5% of the sample is in the top ten clones. These same records also appear under a second study, on T cells of mothers and their children.

Sample: blood. Receptors were obtained from a boy aged 2 to 9 in good health.

This clonotype was seen a handful of times. The chain is built from TRBV19 and TRBJ1-1, with 7 nucleotides matching TRBD1. Germline V lookup: CDR1 LNHDA, CDR2 SQIVND (reference sequence). The V gene end was trimmed by 10 bases and the J gene end by 7 bases; junction bases not matched to a gene: 9. The CDR3 has 12 residues. The CDR3 nucleotides read TGTGCCACACACAGGGGAGAGGGTGAAGCTTTCTTT. Translation: CATHRGEGEAFF.

This clonotype appeared a few times. The rearrangement joins TRBV19 to TRBJ2-1; no clear D gene. V lost 6 bases and J 1 base, leaving 13 bases between the germline ends. The CDR3 consists of 15 residues. Germline-derived CDR1 and CDR2 are LNHDA and SQIVND (reference sequence). The CDR3 nucleotides are TGTGCCAGTAGGCCGGCGGTGGGTTCCTACAATGAGCAGTTCTTC. This gives the protein CASRPAVGSYNEQFF.

The rearrangement links TRBV29-1 to TRBJ2-7; 7 nucleotides match TRBD1. Germline V gene lookup returns CDR1 SQVTM and CDR2 ANQGSEA. The CDR3 is 18 residues long. V gave up 0 bases and J gave up 0 bases; unmatched junction bases: 14. DNA for the CDR3: TGCAGCGTTGAAGATCGGGATACGGCACAGGGGTTCTCCTACGAGCAGTACTTC. Encoded protein: CSVEDRDTAQGFSYEQYF.

The CDR3 protein is CASSEGGPGELFF. CDR3 sequence (DNA): TGTGCCAGCAGTGAAGGGGGGCCCGGGGAGCTGTTTTTT. This chain connects TRBV2 to TRBJ2-2, with a tentative D call TRBD1 (6 bases). Germline V CDR1 and CDR2: SNHLY, FYNNEI. With 1 base removed from V and 6 bases from J, the gap between germline ends came to 6 bases. The CDR3 consists of 13 residues. The full variable domain, rest sourced from reference TRBV2 and TRBJ2-2, is EPEVTQTPSHQVTQMGQEVILRCVPISNHLYFYWYRQILGQKVEFLVSFYNNEISEKSEIFDDQFSVERPDGSNFTLKIRSTKLEDSAMYFCASSEGGPGELFFGEGSRLTVL.

This clonotype was seen more than once but under ten times. The rearrangement uses TRBV5-5 and TRBJ1-3, with D possibly matching TRBD1 (5 bases). V was trimmed by 0 bases and J by 0 bases, leaving 16 bases between them. Germline CDR1 and CDR2: SGHKS and YYEKEE (reference sequence). This CDR3 is built from 18 residues. DNA of the CDR3: TGTGCCAGCAGCTTGGTGCAGGGAAGCCCCCTCTCTGGAAACACCATATATTTT. It yields the protein CASSLVQGSPLSGNTIYF. Full variable domain (remainder filled in from reference TRBV5-5 and TRBJ1-3): DAGVTQSPTHLIKTRGQQVTLRCSPISGHKSVSWYQQVLGQGPQFIFQYYEKEERGRGNFPDRFSARQFPNYSSELNVNALLLGDSALYLCASSLVQGSPLSGNTIYFGEGSWLTVV.

V and J are TRBV11-2 and TRBJ2-3; D is possibly TRBD1 or TRBD2 (5 bases each). The ends were cut back, 4 bases at V and 6 bases at J, with 14 bases in the middle. Looked up from germline, CDR1 is SGHAT and CDR2 is FQNNGV. The CDR3 extends over 14 amino acids. CDR3 nucleotide sequence: TGTGCCAGCAGCTCATTGGGACCCGCGGATACGCAGTATTTT. Residues: CASSSLGPADTQYF.

This clonotype has just a few counts. V usage is TRBV7-8 and J usage is TRBJ2-3, with 12 bases aligning to TRBD2. This CDR3 is built from 16 residues. With 3 bases clipped from V and 6 bases from J, the junction kept 7 bases outside the gene matches. Germline CDR1 is SGHVS and CDR2 is FQNEAQ. The CDR3 loop is CASSFTTSGSGDTQYF. The CDR3 DNA reads as TGTGCCAGCAGCTTCACGACTAGCGGGAGTGGGGATACGCAGTATTTT.

The chain is built from TRBV18 and TRBJ2-7, with 10 bases identical to TRBD1. The CDR3 covers 15 residues. V shed 2 bases, J shed 4 bases, and the junction held 5 bases outside the gene matches. The germline CDR1 and CDR2 sequences are KGHSH and LQKENI. CDR3 nucleotide sequence: TGTGCCAGCTCACCAGAGACAGGGGGCGGGTACGAGCAGTACTTC. Protein: CASSPETGGGYEQYF.

The rearrangement uses TRBV10-3 and TRBJ1-2, with D hard to call. This CDR3 has 14 residues. Per the germline V gene, CDR1 is ENHRY and CDR2 is SYGVKD. V gave up 2 bases and J gave up 7 bases, with 14 bases separating them. The CDR3 sequence is CAISEGEGRGGYTF. Here the CDR3 DNA reads TGTGCCATCAGTGAGGGCGAGGGCCGGGGTGGCTACACCTTC.

The CDR3, as DNA: TGCGCCAGCAGCGAGAGGACGGGCAGTCTTTCCGGGGAGCTGTTTTTT. Its translation: CASSERTGSLSGELFF. The J gene is TRBJ2-2, the V gene TRBV5-1; no clear D gene. Trimming left V 4 bases short and J 6 bases short, with 19 bases between. The germline gives CDR1 SGHRS, CDR2 YFSETQ. This CDR3 spans 16 amino acids.

The genes are TRBV7-9 and TRBJ1-1; D unresolved. The CDR3 spans 12 residues. V was shortened by 10 bases and J by 0 bases, with 9 bases between the two germline ends. Germline CDR1 SEHNR, CDR2 FQNEAQ (reference sequence). CDR3 DNA sequence: TGTGCCAAAAAAGTTGTGAACACTGAAGCTTTCTTT. It is translated as CAKKVVNTEAFF. Full variable domain (remainder filled in from reference TRBV7-9 and TRBJ1-1): DTGVSQNPRHKITKRGQNVTFRCDPISEHNRLYWYRQTLGQGPEFLTYFQNEAQLEKSRLLSDRFSAERPKGSFSTLEIQRTEQGDSAMYLCAKKVVNTEAFFGQGTRLTVV.

In this sample, this clonotype turned up once. The V and J genes are TRBV29-1 and TRBJ2-7; TRBD1 matches at 7 bases. Germline V gene sequence: CDR1 SQVTM, CDR2 ANQGSEA. V was pared by 2 bases and J by 2 bases, with 3 bases of the junction left unmatched. There are 13 residues in the CDR3. The CDR3 coding sequence is TGCAGCGTTGAATGGGACAGACCCTACGAGCAGTACTTC. Translating gives CSVEWDRPYEQYF.

Points on this clonotype: This may be a read error: a much more frequent sequence differs by one nucleotide. The chain has TRBV13 and TRBJ2-2; no firm D call. Trimming took off 3 bases at V and 3 bases at J, with 5 bases between the two ends. CDR1 is PRHDT and CDR2 is FYEKMQ in the germline V gene (reference sequence). CDR3 length: 13 residues. The CDR3 is CASSFGYTGELFF. In DNA form, the CDR3 reads TGTGCCAGCAGCTTTGGGTACACCGGGGAGCTGTTTTTT.

This clonotype was seen a few times. The rearrangement joins TRBV4-1 to TRBJ2-2; the D gene is possibly TRBD1 (5 bases). V was shortened by 2 bases and J by 7 bases, with 8 bases between the two germline ends. This CDR3 is 13 amino acids long. Germline CDR1 is MGHRA and CDR2 is YSYEKL. CDR3 DNA sequence: TGCGCCAGCAGCCAACAGGGTAACGGGGAGCTGTTTTTT. It encodes CASSQQGNGELFF.

The sample holds a few counts of this clonotype. The chain recombines TRBV29-1 with TRBJ2-5; 7 nucleotides align to TRBD2. The end of the DNA aligns better with TRBJ2-1, so the J call may be wrong. The CDR3 extends over 16 amino acids. Germline CDR1 and CDR2: SQVTM and ANQGSEA. CDR3 DNA: TGCAGCGTTGAAGATTCAAGGACTAGTGGGGGAATTGTGCAGTTCTTC. Translated: CSVEDSRTSGGIVQFF.